Presented here are 6 T cell receptor beta chains from one specimen sequenced in a study of shared clonotypes between healthy human individuals. Profiled with immunoSEQ multiplex PCR; TCRdb holds only in-frame clones, not every one. The repertoire holds hundreds of thousands of clones, more than 75% seen once, with about 12% in the top ten. The source material was PBMCs. These receptors all stem from a woman in her thirties or forties in good health. Some clones in this sample may be carry-over from other donors' samples.

This rearrangement joins TRBV10-3 to TRBJ2-1, with D perhaps matching TRBD1 (6 bases). Germline V gives CDR1 ENHRY, CDR2 SYGVKD. The CDR3 is 15 amino acids. V lost 5 bases to trimming and J lost 4 bases, with 15 bases between them. CDR3 in DNA: TGTGCCATCAGTCCCACAGGGCAAGATTACAATGAGCAGTTCTTC. Protein product: CAISPTGQDYNEQFF.

The rearrangement uses TRBV5-4 and TRBJ1-4, with D unresolved. Germline V gene sequence: CDR1 SGHNT, CDR2 YYREEE (reference sequence). V lost 0 bases and J 8 bases, leaving 11 bases between the germline ends. This CDR3 is 14 amino acids long. CDR3 nucleotide sequence: TGTGCCAGCAGCTTGGACCCCCTTGGGGAAAAACTGTTTTTT. Translating gives CASSLDPLGEKLFF.

The V gene is TRBV5-6, the J gene TRBJ1-2; 7 bases are a match to TRBD1. This CDR3 comprises 14 residues. V lost 3 bases and J lost 5; bases outside the gene matches: 7. Germline V CDR1 and CDR2: SGHDT, YYEEEE. CDR3 amino acids: CASSSYRGGYGYTF. CDR3 coding DNA: TGTGCCAGCAGCTCGTACAGGGGTGGTTATGGCTACACCTTC. Filled out from reference TRBV5-6 and TRBJ1-2, the complete variable domain reads DAGVTQSPTHLIKTRGQQVTLRCSPKSGHDTVSWYQQALGQGPQFIFQYYEEEERQRGNFPDRFSGHQFPNYSSELNVNALLLGDSALYLCASSSYRGGYGYTFGSGTRLTVV.

The chain employs TRBV7-8 and TRBJ2-3, with D uncertain. The germline CDR1 and CDR2 sequences are SGHVS and FQNEAQ. The CDR3 spans 13 residues. Trimming stripped 2 bases from V and 8 bases from J, with 11 bases between. The CDR3 DNA reads TGTGCCAGCAGCTTAAATAAGGATGTTACGCAGTATTTT. This codes for CASSLNKDVTQYF. The variable domain in full, completed from reference TRBV7-8 and TRBJ2-3, reads GAGVSQSPRYKVAKRGQDVALRCDPISGHVSLFWYQQALGQGPEFLTYFQNEAQLDKSGLPSDRFFAERPEGSVSTLKIQRTQQEDSAVYLCASSLNKDVTQYFGPGTRLTVL.

This clone was seen only once. The chain is built from TRBV6-1 and TRBJ2-4, with no clear D. Trimming shortened V by 3 bases and J by 0 bases, and 15 bases separated the two germline ends. CDR3 size: 17 residues. The V gene's germline CDR1 is MNHNS and CDR2 SASEGT. CDR3 region: CASSDPSRSQAKNIQYF. The CDR3 nucleotides are TGTGCCAGCAGTGACCCCTCGCGGTCCCAAGCCAAAAACATTCAGTACTTC.

The chain joins TRBV14 to TRBJ1-1; D gene unclear. Germline values: CDR1 SGHDN, CDR2 FVKESK. V dropped 1 base and J dropped 3 bases, with 9 bases sitting between them. The CDR3 sequence is 14 residues long. CDR3 loop: CASSQVSWDTEAFF. The CDR3 nucleotides read TGTGCCAGCAGCCAAGTAAGTTGGGACACTGAAGCTTTCTTT.